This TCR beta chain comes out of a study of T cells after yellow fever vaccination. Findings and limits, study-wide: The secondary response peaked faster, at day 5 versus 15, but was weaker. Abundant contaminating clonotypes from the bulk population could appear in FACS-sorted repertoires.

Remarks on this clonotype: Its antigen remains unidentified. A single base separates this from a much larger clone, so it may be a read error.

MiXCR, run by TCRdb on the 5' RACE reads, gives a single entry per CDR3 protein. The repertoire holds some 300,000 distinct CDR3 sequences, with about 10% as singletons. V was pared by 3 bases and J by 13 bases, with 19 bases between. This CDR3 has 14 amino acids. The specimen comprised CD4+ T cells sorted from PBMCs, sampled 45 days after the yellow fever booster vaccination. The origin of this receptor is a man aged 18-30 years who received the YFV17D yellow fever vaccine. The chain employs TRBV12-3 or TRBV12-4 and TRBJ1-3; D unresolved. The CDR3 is CASSFGPSPGSIYF. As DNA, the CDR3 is TGTGCCAGCAGTTTTGGCCCATCGCCGGGTTCGATATATTTT.